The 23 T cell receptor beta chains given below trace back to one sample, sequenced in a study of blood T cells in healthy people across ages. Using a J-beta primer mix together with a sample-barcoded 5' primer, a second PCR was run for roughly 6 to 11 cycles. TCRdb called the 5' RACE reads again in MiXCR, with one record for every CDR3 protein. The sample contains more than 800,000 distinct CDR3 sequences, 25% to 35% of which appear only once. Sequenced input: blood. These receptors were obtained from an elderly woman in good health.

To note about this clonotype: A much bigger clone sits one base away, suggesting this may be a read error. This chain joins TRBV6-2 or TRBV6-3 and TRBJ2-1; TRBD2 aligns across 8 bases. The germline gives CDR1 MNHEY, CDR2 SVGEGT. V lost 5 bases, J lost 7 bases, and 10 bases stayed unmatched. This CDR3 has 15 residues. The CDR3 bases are TGTGCCAGCAGTCAATTAGCGGGGTGGGGAAATGAGCAGTTCTTC. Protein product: CASSQLAGWGNEQFF.

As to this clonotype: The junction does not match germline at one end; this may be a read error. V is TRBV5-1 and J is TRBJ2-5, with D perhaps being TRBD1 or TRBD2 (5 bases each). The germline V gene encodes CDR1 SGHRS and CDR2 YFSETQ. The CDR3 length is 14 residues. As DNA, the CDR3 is TGCGCCAGCAGCCTCTCCGGGACCCAAGGGACCCAGTACTTC. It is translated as CASSLSGTQGTQYF.

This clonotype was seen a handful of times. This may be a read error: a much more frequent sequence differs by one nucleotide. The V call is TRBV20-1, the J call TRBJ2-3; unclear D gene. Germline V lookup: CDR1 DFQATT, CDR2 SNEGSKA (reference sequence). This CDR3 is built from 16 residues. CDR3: CSARGGHDGFTDAQYF. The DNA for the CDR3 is TGCAGTGCTAGAGGAGGCCATGACGGATTCACAGATGCGCAGTATTTT.

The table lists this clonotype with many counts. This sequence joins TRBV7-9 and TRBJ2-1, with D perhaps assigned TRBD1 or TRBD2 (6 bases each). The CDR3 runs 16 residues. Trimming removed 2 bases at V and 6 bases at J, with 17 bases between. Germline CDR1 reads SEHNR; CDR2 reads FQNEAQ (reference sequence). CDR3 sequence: CASSLWGALLRNEQFF. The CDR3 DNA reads TGTGCCAGCAGCTTATGGGGGGCCTTACTTCGCAATGAGCAGTTCTTC.

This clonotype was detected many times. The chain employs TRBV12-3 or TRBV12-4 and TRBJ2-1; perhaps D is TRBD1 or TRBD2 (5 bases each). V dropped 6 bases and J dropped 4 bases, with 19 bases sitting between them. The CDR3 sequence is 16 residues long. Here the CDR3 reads CASSHAGLRGYNEQFF. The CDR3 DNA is TGTGCCAGCAGCCACGCCGGACTGAGGGGTTACAATGAGCAGTTCTTC.

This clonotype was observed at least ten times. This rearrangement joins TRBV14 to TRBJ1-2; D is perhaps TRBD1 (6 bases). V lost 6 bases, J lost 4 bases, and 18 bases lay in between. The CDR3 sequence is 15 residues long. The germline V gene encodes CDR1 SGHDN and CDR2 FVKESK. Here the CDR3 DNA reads TGTGCCAGCAGTCGGGACACAGGGTTGGGCTATGGCTACACCTTC. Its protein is CASSRDTGLGYGYTF. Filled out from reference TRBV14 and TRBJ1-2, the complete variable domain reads EAGVTQFPSHSVIEKGQTVTLRCDPISGHDNLYWYRRVMGKEIKFLLHFVKESKQDESGMPNNRFLAERTGGTYSTLKVQPAELEDSGVYFCASSRDTGLGYGYTFGSGTRLTVV.

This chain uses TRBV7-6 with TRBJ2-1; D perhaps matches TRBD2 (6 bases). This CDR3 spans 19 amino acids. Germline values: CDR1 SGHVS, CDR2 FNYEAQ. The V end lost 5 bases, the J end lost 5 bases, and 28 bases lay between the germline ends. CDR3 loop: CASSTWMPERAPGDNEQFF. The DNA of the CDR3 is TGTGCCAGCAGCACCTGGATGCCCGAGCGGGCTCCGGGCGACAATGAGCAGTTCTTC. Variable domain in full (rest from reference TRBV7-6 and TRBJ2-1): GAGVSQSPRYKVTKRGQDVALRCDPISGHVSLYWYRQALGQGPEFLTYFNYEAQQDKSGLPNDRFSAERPEGSISTLTIQRTEQRDSAMYRCASSTWMPERAPGDNEQFFGPGTRLTVL.

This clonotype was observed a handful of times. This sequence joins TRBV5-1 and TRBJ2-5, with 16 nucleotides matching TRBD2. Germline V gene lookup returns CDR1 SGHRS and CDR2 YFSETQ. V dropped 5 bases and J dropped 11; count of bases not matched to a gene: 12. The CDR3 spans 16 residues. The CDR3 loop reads CASSPGLAGGRDEQYF. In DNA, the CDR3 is TGCGCCAGCAGTCCGGGACTAGCGGGGGGGCGGGATGAGCAGTACTTC.

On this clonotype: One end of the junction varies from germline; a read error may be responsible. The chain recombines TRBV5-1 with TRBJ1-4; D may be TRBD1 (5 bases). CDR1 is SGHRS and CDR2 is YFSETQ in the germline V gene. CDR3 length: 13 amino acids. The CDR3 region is CASSGGGNEKRFF. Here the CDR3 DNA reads TGCGCCAGCAGCGGGGGAGGCAATGAAAAACGGTTTTTT.

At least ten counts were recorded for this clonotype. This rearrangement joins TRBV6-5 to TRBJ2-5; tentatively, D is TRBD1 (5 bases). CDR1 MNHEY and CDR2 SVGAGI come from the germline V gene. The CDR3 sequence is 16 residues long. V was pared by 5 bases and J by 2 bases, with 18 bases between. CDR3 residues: CASSMTGAGLQETQYF. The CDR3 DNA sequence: TGTGCCAGCAGTATGACTGGGGCAGGGCTACAAGAGACCCAGTACTTC.

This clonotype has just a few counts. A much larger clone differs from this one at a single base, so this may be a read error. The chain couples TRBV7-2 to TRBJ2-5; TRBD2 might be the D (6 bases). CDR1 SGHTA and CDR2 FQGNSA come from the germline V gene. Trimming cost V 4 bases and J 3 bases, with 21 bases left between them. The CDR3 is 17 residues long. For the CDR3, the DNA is TGTGCCAGCAGCTCAGTAGGTCTGAGGACTATAGAAGAGACCCAGTACTTC. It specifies CASSSVGLRTIEETQYF.

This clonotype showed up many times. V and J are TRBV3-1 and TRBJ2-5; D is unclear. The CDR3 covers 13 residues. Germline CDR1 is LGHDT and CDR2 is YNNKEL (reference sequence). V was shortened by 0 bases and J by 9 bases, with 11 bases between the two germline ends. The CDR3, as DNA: TGTGCCAGCAGCCAAGATCTTGTGGGGTCCCAGTACTTC. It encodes CASSQDLVGSQYF.

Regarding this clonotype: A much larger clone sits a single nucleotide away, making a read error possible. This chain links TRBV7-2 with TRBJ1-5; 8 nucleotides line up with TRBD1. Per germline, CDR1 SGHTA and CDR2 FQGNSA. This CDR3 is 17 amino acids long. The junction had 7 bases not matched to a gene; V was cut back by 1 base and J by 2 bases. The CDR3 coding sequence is TGTGCCAGCAGCTTAGTAACAGGGGGTTATGGCAATCAGCCCCAGCATTTT. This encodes CASSLVTGGYGNQPQHF.

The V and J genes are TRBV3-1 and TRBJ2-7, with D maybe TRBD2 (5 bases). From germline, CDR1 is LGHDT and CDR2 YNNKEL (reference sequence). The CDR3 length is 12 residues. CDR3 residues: CASSQGRCSWKV. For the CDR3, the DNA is TGTGCCAGCAGCCAAGGGAGGTGCTCATGGAAGGTC.

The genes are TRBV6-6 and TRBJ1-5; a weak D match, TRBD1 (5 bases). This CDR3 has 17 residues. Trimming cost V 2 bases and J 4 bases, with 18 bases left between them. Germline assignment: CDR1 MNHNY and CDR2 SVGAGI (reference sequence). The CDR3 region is CASSYGPQGAENQPQHF. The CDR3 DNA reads TGTGCCAGCAGTTACGGCCCCCAGGGAGCCGAGAATCAGCCCCAGCATTTT.

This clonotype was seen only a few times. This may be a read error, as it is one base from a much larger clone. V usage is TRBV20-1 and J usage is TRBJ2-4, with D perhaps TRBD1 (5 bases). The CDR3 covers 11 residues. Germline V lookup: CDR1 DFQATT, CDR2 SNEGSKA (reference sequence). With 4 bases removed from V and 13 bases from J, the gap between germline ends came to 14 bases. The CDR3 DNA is TGCAGTGCTAAGATGGGGCCTGAGCAGTACTTC. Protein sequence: CSAKMGPEQYF.

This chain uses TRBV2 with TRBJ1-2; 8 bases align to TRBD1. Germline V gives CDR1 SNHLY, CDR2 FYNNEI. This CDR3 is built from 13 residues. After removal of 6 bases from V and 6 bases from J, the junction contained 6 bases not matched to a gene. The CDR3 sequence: CASRGQGTNGYTF. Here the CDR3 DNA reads TGTGCCAGCAGAGGACAGGGAACTAATGGCTACACCTTC.

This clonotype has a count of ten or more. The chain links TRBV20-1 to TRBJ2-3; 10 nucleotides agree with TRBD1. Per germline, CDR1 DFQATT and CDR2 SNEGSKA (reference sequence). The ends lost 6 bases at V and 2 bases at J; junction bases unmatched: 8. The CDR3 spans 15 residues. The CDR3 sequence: CSAGTGEGYTDTQYF. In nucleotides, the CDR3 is TGCAGTGCGGGGACAGGGGAGGGGTACACAGATACGCAGTATTTT.

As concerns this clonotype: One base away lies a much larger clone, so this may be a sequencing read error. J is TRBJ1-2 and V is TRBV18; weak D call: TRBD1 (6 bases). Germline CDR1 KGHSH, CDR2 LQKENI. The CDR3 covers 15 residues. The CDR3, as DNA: TGTGTCAGCTCACGAGAACTGGGGGCGCGGTATGGCTACACCTTC. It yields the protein CVSSRELGARYGYTF.

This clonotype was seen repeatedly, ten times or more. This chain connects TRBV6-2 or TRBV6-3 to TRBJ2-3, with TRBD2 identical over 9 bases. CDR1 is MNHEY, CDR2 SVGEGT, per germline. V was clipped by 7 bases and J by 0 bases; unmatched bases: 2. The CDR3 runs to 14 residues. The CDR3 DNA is TGTGCCAGCACTAGCGGGGCTAGCACAGATACGCAGTATTTT. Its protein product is CASTSGASTDTQYF.

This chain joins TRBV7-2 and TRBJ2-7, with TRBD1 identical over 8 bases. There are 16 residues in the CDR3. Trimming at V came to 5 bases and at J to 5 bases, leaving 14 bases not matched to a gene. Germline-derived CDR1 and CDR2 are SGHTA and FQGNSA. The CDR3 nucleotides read TGTGCCAGCAGCCAAACGACAGGGGACCCAGGCGACGAGCAGTACTTC. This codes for CASSQTTGDPGDEQYF.

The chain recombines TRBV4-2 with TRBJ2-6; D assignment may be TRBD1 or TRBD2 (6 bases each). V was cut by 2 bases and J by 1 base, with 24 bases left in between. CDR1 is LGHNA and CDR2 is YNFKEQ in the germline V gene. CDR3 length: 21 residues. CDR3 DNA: TGTGCCAGCAGCCAACGGCTGGACGGGGGCAGGACGCAATCTGGGGCCAACGTCCTGACTTTC. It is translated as CASSQRLDGGRTQSGANVLTF.

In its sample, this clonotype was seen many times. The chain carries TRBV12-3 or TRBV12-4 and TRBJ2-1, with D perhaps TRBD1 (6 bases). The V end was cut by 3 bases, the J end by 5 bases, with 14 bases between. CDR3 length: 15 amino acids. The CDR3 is CASSFRNRDDNEQFF. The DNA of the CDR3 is TGTGCCAGCAGTTTTCGGAACAGGGACGACAATGAGCAGTTCTTC.